This note documents a single T cell receptor beta chain sequence. Methods used by the authors: Researchers report that nucleated cell counts were estimated from reference gene primer amplification. Repertoires were generated with immunoSEQ multiplex PCR, while TCRdb's copy carries only in-frame clones and drops some. Clone size and V and J calls were adopted from that table, with D and trimming inferred from the DNA. Of approximately 400,000 clones in the sample, 88% were seen once. This specimen comes from a study of blood T cell repertoires in COVID-19. Participants were aged about 18 to 100 years, lived in over 20 US areas, and enrolled virtually. Participant-given clinical history determined each cohort assignment. Recovered status applied to Cohort 3 donors who had two consecutive negative PCRs. It also applied to those with clearance or with symptom resolution. The source is a woman under 30 who had recovered from COVID-19. Sequencing was done on a sample of PBMCs or T cells enriched from blood (not recorded which).

CDR3 nucleotides: TGTGCCAGCAGCGTAACACAGGTCTCTAATTCACCCCTCCACTTT. Protein sequence: CASSVTQVSNSPLHF. The V call is TRBV9, the J call TRBJ1-6; D perhaps matches TRBD1 (5 bases). V lost 1 base and J lost 6, with 11 bases in between. The CDR3 totals 15 residues. Germline V gene lookup returns CDR1 SGDLS and CDR2 YYNGEE.